This T cell receptor beta chain was documented in a study of breast tumors, draining lymph nodes, adjacent tissues (dated by TCRdb to 2015 to 2016). At the level of the whole study: TCR beta repertoires were compared across tumor, adjacent nontumor tissue and axillary lymph nodes obtained from breast cancer patients. The study was designed to assess the relationships and possible T-cell exchange between tumor, surrounding tissue and draining lymph node repertoires in human breast cancer. Beyond this particular receptor, the publication reports: A scenario in which most tumor T cells derive from the lymph node and then expand within tumor tissue was judged to be consistent with the data. Rather than being directly demonstrated, the conclusion that tumor T cells originate in lymph nodes was presented as consistent with a hypothesis. Tumor and nontumor tissue repertoires were found to be significantly more similar in luminal-like than in basal-like breast cancer. Tumor T-cell repertoires showed less diversity than lymph node repertoires and more diversity than nontumor tissue repertoires, and tumor T-cell repertoires showed preferential V and J gene usage.

Reads for this sample came from an Illumina HiSeq 2000. TCR beta chain libraries were generated by multiplex PCR amplification. The amplified TCR beta chain products were analyzed by high-throughput sequencing. TCRdb reworked the public reads: Q25 trimming with fastp, MiXCR clone assembly, productive beta chains retained. Rows are unified per CDR3 protein, each entry keeping the most common DNA and genes. Counted in this sample were some 230,000 distinct CDR3 sequences; nearly 35% of them appeared once. The ten largest make up roughly 3.5% of the sample. CDR1 and CDR2 are read off the germline V gene (reference sequence) as DFQATT and SNEGSKA. V is cut back by 6 bases and J by 4 bases, with 11 bases in the junction unmatched. Including cysteine and phenylalanine, the CDR3 has 15 amino acids. Just CDR3 DNA is preserved here, 45 bases in frame from base 1. Lymph node samples were obtained from the axillary draining lymph nodes of breast cancer patients.

This clonotype was counted at least ten times. It has no known antigen specificity. Base qualities are not recorded, but no much larger clone differs from it by a single base. Source material: axillary lymph node tissue. The chain links TRBV20-1 with TRBJ2-3; TRBD2 lines up with 9 middle nucleotides. This receptor was taken from a female donor with breast cancer. Some clones in this sample may be carry-over from other donors' samples. The DNA sequence reads TGCAGTGCCTGTAAGCGGGGGGCCGGGTCAGATACGCAGTATTTT. It translates as CSACKRGAGSDTQYF.